This TCR beta chain was obtained from a study of cytomegalovirus exposure and HLA in healthy donors (dated by TCRdb to about 2017). Context from the whole study: An earlier analysis of roughly 610 of the donors reported about 260 Gb of sequence data and 95 million to 120 million unique TCR beta sequences obtained from approximately 180 million T cells. The study was designed to test whether signatures of past pathogen exposure could be identified by cataloging public T cell receptors. Rather than using new phenotypic data, the later analysis identified candidate immune exposures from TCR beta sequences and from how often those sequences occurred across donors. Class I and class II HLA loci were covered by the typing at four-digit resolution. Across about 380 genotyped donors of the cohort, an average of approximately 200,000 unique TCR beta nucleotide sequences per donor were sequenced, and roughly 17% of those sequences were non-productive. Of the roughly 400 genotyped donors, more than 75% were placed in the genetic ancestry cluster associated with self-reported Caucasian donors. Donor age, sex, ethnicity and CMV serostatus were compiled together with the repertoire data. In an earlier analysis of more than 550 of the donors, high-throughput TCR beta sequencing was used to judge whether each TCR beta V gene segment behaved as functional or pseudogenic. In a later genetic analysis, genome-wide SNP genotypes for about three fifths of the 666 donors were used, and that subset was treated as a discovery cohort. Five DR-DQ haplotypes were treated as single units for association and clustering because of strong linkage in the cohort. The number of donors typed differed by locus, with roughly 620-630 for A, B, C, DRB1 and DQB1, around 500 for DQA1, about 610 for DPA1, and approximately 470 for DPB1. Roughly 300 gigabases of sequencing data and roughly 80 million unique TCR sequences made up an early release that covered approximately 700 HLA-typed donors. The study profiled the T cell repertoires of under 850 subjects by immunosequencing and related them to cytomegalovirus serostatus. Every discovery cohort repertoire had been produced on one sequencing platform. In addition to the first cohort of around 670 subjects, a separate validation cohort of 120 different subjects was used. A later analysis re-examined previously published TCR beta repertoires from around 670 donors and added high-resolution HLA genotyping to investigate patterns of TCR occurrence. The study combined high-throughput TCR immunosequencing, statistical association of individual TCRs with disease status, and machine learning to predict cytomegalovirus infection status. Overall study outcomes, separate from this receptor: Specific HLA alleles were associated with 16,951 TCR beta sequences at a false discovery rate of 0.05 in a later analysis. A later genetic analysis reported fewer N-insertions in productive TCRs among donors in an Asian-associated ancestry cluster than the roughly 700-donor mean. A further reported finding was that TCR beta sequences accurately predicted the HLA-A and HLA-B alleles for most subjects in the first cohort. In both the original and validation cohorts, the classifier was reported to diagnose cytomegalovirus status with high specificity and sensitivity. A later genetic analysis associated a missense DCLRE1C variant with V-gene and J-gene trimming of TCR beta chains, and an independent cohort replicated the association. Only TCR beta chains were sequenced in this cohort, and the absence of alpha or paired-chain data limited detectable features. Assigning TCR associations to individual alleles was difficult when HLA alleles, especially DR and DQ, strongly co-occurred. A later analysis found that TCR association rates varied across HLA loci, with DRB1 alleles showing the most associated TCRs and HLA-C alleles the fewest. The sequencing pipeline was judged likely to have produced a cluster of highly shared sequence variants as a technical artifact. For the cohort, immune exposure information was limited to CMV serostatus. While some public TCRs were present in many individuals, most TCR sequences turned up only very rarely across donors. Because some donors lacked HLA typing at each locus, the association tests relied only on the typed subset. A few of the identified cytomegalovirus-associated TCR beta chains were confirmed in vitro to be specific for cytomegalovirus antigens. A later analysis reported that several top co-occurrence clusters appeared linked to parvovirus B19, influenza, CMV and Epstein-Barr virus. In a later analysis, HLA-associated TCR beta chains showed more clonal expansion and lower generation probabilities than non-associated chains that were equally common. Broadly in line with IMGT annotations, most TCR beta V segments showed up in productive rearrangements about 90% or about 30% of the time in an earlier analysis of roughly 590 of the donors. According to a later analysis, most CMV-associated TCR beta chains appeared to be HLA-restricted, and the HLA associations seemed to be driven largely by CMV exposure. Presence/absence analyses assumed roughly uniform sequencing depth across donors, an assumption that may not hold. Some IMGT-functional V segments, including TRBV6-2 and TRBV6-3, could not be told apart with the 87-base-pair reads, so those segments were excluded. The study gave a list of about 170 TCR beta chains associated with cytomegalovirus. Correlated functional status among segregating V segments might reflect linkage disequilibrium, but an unknown experimental factor could not be ruled out. According to the authors, the approach could potentially be generalized to other disease states and immunological phenotypes. Because counts were too low, 15 to 20 rarely observed V segments, including chromosome 9 orphons, were left out of the earlier analysis of some 640 of the donors.

About this clone itself: Its antigen is unknown. Per-base qualities were not stored, and no clone one base away is much larger.

The cohort was made up of several hundred healthy bone marrow donors. At the time of sampling, all cohort members were nominally healthy, though unrecorded immune exposures were likely present. The donor tested CMV seronegative and was one of the 352 seronegative cohort members. Every donor gave a peripheral blood sample, and the peripheral blood mononuclear cells from that sample were used for TCR beta sequencing. The Qiagen DNeasy Blood Extraction Kit was used to extract genomic DNA from the blood cell samples. CDR1 and CDR2 were assigned from the germline V gene (reference sequence) as SGHAT and FQDESV. Trimmed from V: 4 bases; trimmed from J: 10 bases; junction bases lacking a gene match: 12. The CDR3 sequence holds 15 residues, the cysteine and phenylalanine included. The CDR3 DNA has 45 bases and is translated from base 1. Library preparation employed the immunoSEQ multiplex PCR assay. For the multiplex PCR, a mixture combining 60 forward primers for TCR Vbeta segments and 13 reverse primers for TCR Jbeta segments was used. The CDR3 region of rearranged TCR beta genes was amplified from genomic DNA by a multiplex PCR assay. The amplified TCR beta libraries were sequenced on the Illumina HiSeq System as 87-base-pair reads. As for how the authors treated the data: A later analysis counted approximately 84 million unique TCR beta chains across the approximately 700 repertoires, and some 11 million of these chains were shared by at least two donors. Raw reads were error-corrected and collapsed into unique sequences by a nearest-neighbor algorithm in which closely related sequences were merged to remove PCR and sequencing errors. CDR3 sequences were aligned to IMGT reference sequences to assign V, D and J gene segments. Each retained sequence needed at least a six-nucleotide match to both a V gene segment and a J gene segment. Rearrangements were called productive when the CDR3 lacked stop codons and stayed in frame with V and J; all others were non-productive. CDR3 was defined by IMGT convention, running from the second conserved V-encoded cysteine to the conserved J-encoded phenylalanine. Sequences without an unambiguous match to a single V gene segment were excluded from the earlier analysis of 587 of the donors. An earlier analysis of 587 of the donors called V segments functional above 56.7% productive rearrangements and segregating when the between-donor standard deviation exceeded 5%. A statistical classification framework was built for diagnosing cytomegalovirus status from the catalog of TCR beta chain sequences. In a later analysis, TCR nucleotide sequences were compared against IMGT/GENE-DB human TR gene sequences so that V and J genes could be assigned. Using the TCRdist pipeline, a later analysis assigned CDR3 sequences along with most-parsimonious VDJ recombination scenarios. In a later analysis, every TCR beta chain was defined by the combination of its CDR3 amino acid sequence and its V-gene family, and reads without a unique V-gene family were dropped. As a way to deal with suspected cross-contamination and a sequencing artifact, a later analysis dropped hundreds of nucleotide sequences that were highly shared and had low generation probability. For each public chain, a later analysis derived a clonal expansion index from normalized ranks of inferred template counts within each repertoire. In a later analysis, generation probabilities were computed with a VDJ recombination model fitted to out-of-frame rearrangements, and the resulting probabilities were checked against IGoR. In a later analysis, TCR-TCR, TCR-HLA and TCR-CMV co-occurrence was scored with hypergeometric tests, and a repertoire-size bias correction was applied to TCR pairs. A later analysis estimated false discovery rates by permuting HLA or CMV assignments 20 times. A later analysis grouped co-occurring TCRs with DBSCAN, adding TCRdist sequence similarity when clustering within HLA-allele-positive subsets. Repertoires with fewer than 30,000 or more than 120,000 public chains were left out of co-occurrence clustering, as were a handful of repertoires with anomalous nucleotide sharing. TCRdb stores this immuneACCESS table with in-frame sequences only. Part of the clones is absent; in the studies checked, under half of the shortfall reflects unresolved V genes, and no reason is known for the rest. The V and J calls and the clone size are those of that table, but D and trimming were determined from the DNA. The sample table records about 110,000 clones; about 60% of these occur just once. About 2.2% of the sample is in the top ten clones.

The chain is assembled from TRBV11-1 and TRBJ2-1; 8 junctional bases match TRBD2. The sequenced material came from PBMCs. This TCR was sampled from a woman between 25 and 40 years old in good health and CMV-seronegative. Read as DNA, the sequence is TGTGCCAGCAGCTCCTTCGCAGTCACTAGCGGCGAGCAGTTCTTC. It translates as CASSSFAVTSGEQFF. The CDR3 plus the reference TRBV11-1 and TRBJ2-1 genes for the other parts give the full variable domain: EAEVAQSPRYKITEKSQAVAFWCDPISGHATLYWYRQILGQGPELLVQFQDESVVDDSQLPKDRFSAERLKGVDSTLKIQPAELGDSAMYLCASSSFAVTSGEQFFGPGTRLTVL.